The source of this T cell receptor beta chain is a study of CD8 T cells in Susac syndrome. Points from the study as a whole: Susac-specific public clones numbered 15 to 20 in total CD8+ repertoires (and about five in CD8+ TEMRA repertoires).

RNA in amounts of about 0.45 to 1 ug was reverse transcribed with random hexamers. TCRdb reprocessed the immunoSEQ multiplex PCR reads with MiXCR, giving one entry per CDR3 protein. The profile shows approximately 94,000 distinct CDR3 sequences, 95% of them singletons. With regard to this clonotype: The antigen is unknown.

Germline assignment: CDR1 SQVTM and CDR2 ANQGSEA. The CDR3 is 15 amino acids. V shed 2 bases, J shed 5 bases, and the junction held 7 bases outside the gene matches. Each Susac syndrome patient had definite or probable disease by recently defined criteria. V and J are TRBV29-1 and TRBJ2-7; 12 bases align to TRBD1. The sequenced material came from CD8+ T cells from PBMCs. The receptor comes from a human donor with Susac syndrome. In DNA form, the CDR3 reads TGCAGCGTTGAACGATCCGGGACAGGGGGCGACGAGCAGTACTTC. Translating it yields CSVERSGTGGDEQYF.